These T cell receptor beta chains were read from a single sample in a study of breast tumors, draining lymph nodes, adjacent tissues. TCRdb re-called the multiplex PCR reads with MiXCR, one entry per CDR3 protein. The profile shows about 200,000 distinct CDR3 sequences, nearly 35% of them singletons. The sequenced material came from axillary lymph node tissue. The receptors were gathered from a female donor with breast cancer. Some clones in this sample may be carry-over from other donors' samples. CDR3s include the opening cysteine and the closing phenylalanine or tryptophan. The D gene is left open where the match is weak. Some rows mark clone size as missing; the rest say once, few, many or name a class of expanded clone.

>NA|few|TRBJ2-1|TRBV11-2
TGTGCCAGCAGCCCAAGACCGGACACTGAGCAGTTCTTC
CASSPRPDTEQFF
>TRBD1|NA|TRBJ2-5|TRBV15
TGTGCCACCAGCAGAGGAATGACAGGGCAAGAGACCCAGTACTTC
CATSRGMTGQETQYF
>NA|many|TRBJ1-2|TRBV18
TGTGCCAGCTCACCACCGTCGTCTCGGGGCTACACCTTC
CASSPPSSRGYTF
>TRBD1|NA|TRBJ2-5|TRBV2
TGTGCCAGCAGTGGGGACAGGGTCGCTGAGACCCAGTACTTC
CASSGDRVAETQYF
>NA|few|TRBJ2-7|TRBV3-1
TGTGCCAGCAGCCTCTCGGCCTACGAGCAGTACTTC
CASSLSAYEQYF
>TRBD2|NA|TRBJ2-1|TRBV11-3
TGTGCCAGCAGCTCCGGACTAGGGACTAGCGGGGTAAGCTCCTACAATGAGCAGTTCTTC
CASSSGLGTSGVSSYNEQFF
>TRBD1|few|TRBJ1-2|TRBV27
TGTGCCACCGCTGGGACAGGGAGAAACTATGGCTACACCTTC
CATAGTGRNYGYTF
>NA|many|TRBJ1-5|TRBV7-2
TGTGCCAAAGTTACCGGGAACCTTCTTTATAGCAATCAGCCCCAGCATTTT
CAKVTGNLLYSNQPQHF
>NA|many|TRBJ2-1|TRBV7-8
TGTGCCAGCAGCCTAGGGACATTACAAAACCAGTTCTTC
CASSLGTLQNQFF
>TRBD1|many|TRBJ1-2|TRBV12-5
TGTGCTAGTGGTGGACAGGGGTGGTATGGCTACACCTTC
CASGGQGWYGYTF
>NA|many|TRBJ2-2|TRBV29-1
TGCAGCGTTGAAGATGATCTAGTAGGGACCGGGGAGCTGTTTTTT
CSVEDDLVGTGELFF
>NA|NA|TRBJ2-3|TRBV20-1
TGCAGTGCTAGATGGGGGGCCTCCAATGAGCAGTATTTT
CSARWGASNEQYF
>TRBD1|many|TRBJ1-3|TRBV9
TGTGCCAGCAGCGCGGGACAGAGCTCTGGAAACACCATATATTTT
CASSAGQSSGNTIYF
>NA|many|TRBJ1-5|TRBV15
TGTGCCACCAGCAGAGACGGACAGCCGAATCAGCCCCAGCATTTT
CATSRDGQPNQPQHF
>NA|many|TRBJ2-7|TRBV24-1
TGTGCCACCATCCCGGGGCGCGGGCTTCGCTACGAGCAGTACTTC
CATIPGRGLRYEQYF
>NA|many|TRBJ2-7|TRBV5-5
TGTGCCAGCAGCCTTGATTTGAACGAGCAGTACTTC
CASSLDLNEQYF
>TRBD2|NA|TRBJ2-1|TRBV2
TGTGCCAGCTCAAGCGGGAGCTTTAACAATGAGCAGTTCTTC
CASSSGSFNNEQFF
>NA|many|TRBJ2-1|TRBV19
TGTGCCAGTAAGCACCCCCCTGGGTATGAGCAGTTCTTC
CASKHPPGYEQFF
>NA|NA|TRBJ1-4|TRBV2
TGTGCCAGCAGTGAAGTAAAGGCAGGTCATGAAAAACTGTTTTTT
CASSEVKAGHEKLFF
>NA|few|TRBJ2-6|TRBV3-1
TGTGCCAGCAGCCACCGGACTTTC
CASSHRTF